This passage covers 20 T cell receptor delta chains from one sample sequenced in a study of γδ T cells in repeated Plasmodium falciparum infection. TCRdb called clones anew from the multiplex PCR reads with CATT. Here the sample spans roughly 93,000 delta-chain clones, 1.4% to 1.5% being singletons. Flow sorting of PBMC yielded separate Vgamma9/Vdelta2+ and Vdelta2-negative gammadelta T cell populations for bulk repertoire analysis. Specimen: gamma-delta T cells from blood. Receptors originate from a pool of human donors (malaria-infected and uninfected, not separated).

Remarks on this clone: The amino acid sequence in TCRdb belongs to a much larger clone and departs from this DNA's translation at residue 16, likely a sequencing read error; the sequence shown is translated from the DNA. The CDR3 is CALGGYEMGDKGTDKPIF. The CDR3 DNA is TGTGCTCTTGGGGGATACGAAATGGGGGATAAAGGCACCGATAAACCCATCTTT. For the V gene the call is TRDV1; the J gene has no call; the DNA was not used to check the table's D call, TRDD3. The germline V gene has CDR1 TSWWSYY and CDR2 QGS. CDR3 size: 18 residues.

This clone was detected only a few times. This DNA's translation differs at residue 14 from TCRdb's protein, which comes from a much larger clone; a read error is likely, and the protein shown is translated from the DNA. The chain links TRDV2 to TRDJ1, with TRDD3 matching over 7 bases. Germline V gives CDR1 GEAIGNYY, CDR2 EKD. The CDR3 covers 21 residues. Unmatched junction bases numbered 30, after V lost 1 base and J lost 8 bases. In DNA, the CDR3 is TGTGCCTGTGACACTCTACACGGGGGAGGTACGGTCGTACCGGGGGATCGGAAACTCATCTTT. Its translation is CACDTLHGGGTVVPGDRKLIF.

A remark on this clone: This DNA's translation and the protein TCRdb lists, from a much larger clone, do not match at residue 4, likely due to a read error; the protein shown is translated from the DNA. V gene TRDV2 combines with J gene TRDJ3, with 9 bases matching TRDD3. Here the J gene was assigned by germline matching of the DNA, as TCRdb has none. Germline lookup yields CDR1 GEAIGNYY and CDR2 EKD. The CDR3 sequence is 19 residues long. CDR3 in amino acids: CACGTGYWGTSWDTRQMFF. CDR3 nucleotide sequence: TGTGCCTGTGGCACCGGGTACTGGGGGACCTCCTGGGACACCCGACAGATGTTTTTC.

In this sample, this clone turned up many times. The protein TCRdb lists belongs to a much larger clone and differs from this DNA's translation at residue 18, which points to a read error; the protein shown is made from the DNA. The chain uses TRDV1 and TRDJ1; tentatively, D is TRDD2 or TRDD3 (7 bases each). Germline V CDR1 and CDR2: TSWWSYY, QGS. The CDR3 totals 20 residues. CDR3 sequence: CALGGSFFLLMGIVTDKFIF. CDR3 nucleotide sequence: TGTGCTCTTGGGGGGTCCTTTTTCCTACTCATGGGGATAGTAACCGATAAATTCATCTTT.

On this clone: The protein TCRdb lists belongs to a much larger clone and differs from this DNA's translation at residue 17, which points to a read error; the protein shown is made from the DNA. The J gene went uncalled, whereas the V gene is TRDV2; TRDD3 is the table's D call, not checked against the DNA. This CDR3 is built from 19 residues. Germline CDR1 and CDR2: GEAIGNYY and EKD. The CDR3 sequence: CACDTGMLGGTWDTRQVFF. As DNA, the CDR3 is TGTGCCTGTGACACCGGGATGCTCGGAGGGACCTGGGACACCCGACAGGTGTTTTTC.

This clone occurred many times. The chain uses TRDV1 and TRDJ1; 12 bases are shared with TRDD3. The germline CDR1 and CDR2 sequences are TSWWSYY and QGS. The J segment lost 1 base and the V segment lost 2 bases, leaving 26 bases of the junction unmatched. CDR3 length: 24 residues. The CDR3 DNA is TGTGCTCTTGGGGAAGGGTTGGTTCCTACTGCGGAATTTACTGGGGGATACCTCACCGATAAACTCATCTTT. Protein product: CALGEGLVPTAEFTGGYLTDKLIF.

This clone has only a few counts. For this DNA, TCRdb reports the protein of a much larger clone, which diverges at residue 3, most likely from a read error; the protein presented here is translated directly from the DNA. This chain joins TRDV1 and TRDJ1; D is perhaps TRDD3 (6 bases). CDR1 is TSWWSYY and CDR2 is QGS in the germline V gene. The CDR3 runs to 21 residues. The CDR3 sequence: CARGEAVILRLGGLYTDKLIF. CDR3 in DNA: TGTGCTCGTGGGGAGGCTGTCATACTACGACTGGGAGGACTTTACACCGATAAACTCATCTTT.

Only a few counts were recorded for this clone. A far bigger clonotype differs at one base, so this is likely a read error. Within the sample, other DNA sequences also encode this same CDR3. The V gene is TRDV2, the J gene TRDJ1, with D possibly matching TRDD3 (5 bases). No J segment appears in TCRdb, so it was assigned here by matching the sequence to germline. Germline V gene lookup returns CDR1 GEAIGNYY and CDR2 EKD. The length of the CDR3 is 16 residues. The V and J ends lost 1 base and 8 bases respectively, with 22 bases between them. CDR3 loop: CACDTGAYWKKEKLIF. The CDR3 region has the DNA TGTGCCTGTGACACGGGTGCGTACTGGAAAAAGGAGAAACTCATCTTT.

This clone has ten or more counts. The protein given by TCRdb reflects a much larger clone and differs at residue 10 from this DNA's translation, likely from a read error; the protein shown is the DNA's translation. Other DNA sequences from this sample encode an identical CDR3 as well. The CDR3 DNA follows: TGTGCTCTTGGGGAACTTCCGGCCTTCCCTTCCCCATACACCGATAAACTCATCTTT. It translates to CALGELPAFPSPYTDKLIF. The genes are TRDV1 and TRDJ1, with D perhaps TRDD2 (6 bases). The CDR3 is 19 residues long. Germline CDR1 reads TSWWSYY; CDR2 reads QGS. V shed 0 bases and J shed 0 bases, with 20 bases lying between them.

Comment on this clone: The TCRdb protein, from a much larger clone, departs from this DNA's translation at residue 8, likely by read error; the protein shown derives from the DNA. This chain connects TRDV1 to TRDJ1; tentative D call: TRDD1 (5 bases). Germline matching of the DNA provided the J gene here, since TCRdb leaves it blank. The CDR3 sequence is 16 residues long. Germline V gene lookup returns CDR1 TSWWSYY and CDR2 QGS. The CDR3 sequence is CALVEIRAYITYKLIF. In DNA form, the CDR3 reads TGTGCTCTTGTGGAAATCAGAGCGTACATCACCTATAAACTCATCTTT.

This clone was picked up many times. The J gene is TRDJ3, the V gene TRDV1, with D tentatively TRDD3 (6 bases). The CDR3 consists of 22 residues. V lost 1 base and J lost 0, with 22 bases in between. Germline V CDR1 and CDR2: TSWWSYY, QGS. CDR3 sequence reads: CALGEPHEYWAILSWDTRQMFF. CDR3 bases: TGTGCTCTTGGGGAACCTCACGAGTACTGGGCTATTCTCTCCTGGGACACCCGACAGATGTTTTTC.

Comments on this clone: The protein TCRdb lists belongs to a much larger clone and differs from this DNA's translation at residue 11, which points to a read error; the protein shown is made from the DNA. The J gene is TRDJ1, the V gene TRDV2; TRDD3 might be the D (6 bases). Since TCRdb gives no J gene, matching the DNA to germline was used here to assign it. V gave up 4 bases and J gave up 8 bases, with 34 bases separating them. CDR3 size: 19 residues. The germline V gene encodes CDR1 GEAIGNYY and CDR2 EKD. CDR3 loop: CACEALQGTGPHSWAKLIF. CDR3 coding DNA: TGTGCCTGTGAGGCTCTCCAGGGTACTGGGCCTCATAGCTGGGCCAAACTCATCTTT.

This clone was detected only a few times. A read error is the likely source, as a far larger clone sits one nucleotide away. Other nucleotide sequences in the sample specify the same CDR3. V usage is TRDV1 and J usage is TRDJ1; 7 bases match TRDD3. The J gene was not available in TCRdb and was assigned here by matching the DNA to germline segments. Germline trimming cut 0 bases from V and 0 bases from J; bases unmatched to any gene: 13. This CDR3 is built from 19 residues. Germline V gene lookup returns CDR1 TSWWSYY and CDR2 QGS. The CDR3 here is CALGELAPNWGTYTDKLIF. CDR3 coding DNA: TGTGCTCTTGGGGAACTAGCTCCTAATTGGGGGACGTACACCGATAAACTCATCTTT.

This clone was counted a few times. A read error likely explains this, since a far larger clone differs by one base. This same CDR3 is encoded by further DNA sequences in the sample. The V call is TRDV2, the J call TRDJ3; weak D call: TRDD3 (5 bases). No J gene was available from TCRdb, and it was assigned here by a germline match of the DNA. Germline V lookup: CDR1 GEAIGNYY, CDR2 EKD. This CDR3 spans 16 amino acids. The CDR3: CACDTPGSWDTRQMFF. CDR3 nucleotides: TGTGCCTGTGACACACCAGGATCCTGGGACACCCGGCAGATGTTTTTC.

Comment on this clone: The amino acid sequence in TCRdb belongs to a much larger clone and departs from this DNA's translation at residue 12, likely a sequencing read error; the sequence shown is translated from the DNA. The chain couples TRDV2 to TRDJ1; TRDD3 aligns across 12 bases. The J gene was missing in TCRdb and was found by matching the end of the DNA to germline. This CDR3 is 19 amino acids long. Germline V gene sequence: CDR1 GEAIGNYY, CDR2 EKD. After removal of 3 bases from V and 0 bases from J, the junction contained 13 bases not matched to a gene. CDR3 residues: CACDSLLGDTGPYTDKLIF. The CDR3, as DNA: TGTGCCTGTGACTCATTACTGGGGGATACTGGTCCGTACACCGATAAACTCATCTTT.

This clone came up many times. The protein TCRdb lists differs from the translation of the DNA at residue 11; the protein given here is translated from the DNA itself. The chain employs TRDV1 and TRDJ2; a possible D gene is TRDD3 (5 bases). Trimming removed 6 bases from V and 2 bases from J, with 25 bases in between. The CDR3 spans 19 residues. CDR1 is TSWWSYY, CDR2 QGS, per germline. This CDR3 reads CALGAPFPFWWGLTAQLFF. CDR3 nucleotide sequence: TGTGCTCTTGGAGCCCCATTCCCCTTTTGGTGGGGATTGACAGCACAACTCTTCTTT.

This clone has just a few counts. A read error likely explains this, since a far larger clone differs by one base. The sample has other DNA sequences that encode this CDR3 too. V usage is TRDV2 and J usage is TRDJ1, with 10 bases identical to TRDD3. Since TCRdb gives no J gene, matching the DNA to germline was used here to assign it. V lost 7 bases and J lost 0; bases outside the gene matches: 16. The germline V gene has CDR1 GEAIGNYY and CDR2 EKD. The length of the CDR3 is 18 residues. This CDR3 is CACDPSRGIREYTDKLIF. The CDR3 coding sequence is TGTGCCTGCGACCCTAGTCGGGGGATACGCGAGTACACCGATAAACTCATCTTT.

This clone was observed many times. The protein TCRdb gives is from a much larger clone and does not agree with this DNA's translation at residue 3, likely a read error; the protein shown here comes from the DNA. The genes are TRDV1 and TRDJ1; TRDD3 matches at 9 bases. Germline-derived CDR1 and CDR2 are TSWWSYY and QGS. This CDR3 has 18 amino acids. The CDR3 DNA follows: TGTGCTTTTGGGGAACTGTCCTACTGGGGGACCCCCTATAGTAAACTCATCTTT. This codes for CAFGELSYWGTPYSKLIF.

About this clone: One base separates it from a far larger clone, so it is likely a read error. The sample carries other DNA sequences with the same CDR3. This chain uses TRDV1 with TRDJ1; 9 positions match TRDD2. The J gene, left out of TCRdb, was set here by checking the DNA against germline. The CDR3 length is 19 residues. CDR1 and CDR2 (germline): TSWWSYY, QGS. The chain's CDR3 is CALGDPPSYWGSYTDKLIF. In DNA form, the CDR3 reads TGTGCCCTTGGGGACCCTCCTTCCTACTGGGGATCGTACACCGATAAACTCATCTTT.

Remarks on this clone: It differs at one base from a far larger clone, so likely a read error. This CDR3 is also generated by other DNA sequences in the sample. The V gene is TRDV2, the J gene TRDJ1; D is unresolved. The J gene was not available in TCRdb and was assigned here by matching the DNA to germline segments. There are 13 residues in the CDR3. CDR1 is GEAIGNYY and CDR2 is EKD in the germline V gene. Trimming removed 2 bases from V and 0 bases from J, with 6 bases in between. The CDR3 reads CACDRGYTDKLIF. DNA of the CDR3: TGTGCCTGTGACAGAGGATACACCGATAAACTCATCTTT.